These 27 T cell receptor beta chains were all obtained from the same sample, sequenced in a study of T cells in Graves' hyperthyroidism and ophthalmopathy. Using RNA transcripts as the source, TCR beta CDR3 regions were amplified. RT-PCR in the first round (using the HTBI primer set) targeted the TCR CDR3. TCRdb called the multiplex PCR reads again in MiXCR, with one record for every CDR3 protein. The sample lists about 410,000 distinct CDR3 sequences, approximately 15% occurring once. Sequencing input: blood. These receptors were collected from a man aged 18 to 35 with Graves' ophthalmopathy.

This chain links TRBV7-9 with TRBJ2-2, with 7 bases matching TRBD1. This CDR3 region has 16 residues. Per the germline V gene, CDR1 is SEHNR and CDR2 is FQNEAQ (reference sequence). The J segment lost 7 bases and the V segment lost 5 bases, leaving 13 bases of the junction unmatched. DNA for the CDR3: TGTGCCAGCAGCAAGAGACCGGACAGGACGGGCGGGGAGCTGTTTTTT. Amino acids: CASSKRPDRTGGELFF. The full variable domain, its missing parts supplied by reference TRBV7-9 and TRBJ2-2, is DTGVSQNPRHKITKRGQNVTFRCDPISEHNRLYWYRQTLGQGPEFLTYFQNEAQLEKSRLLSDRFSAERPKGSFSTLEIQRTEQGDSAMYLCASSKRPDRTGGELFFGEGSRLTVL.

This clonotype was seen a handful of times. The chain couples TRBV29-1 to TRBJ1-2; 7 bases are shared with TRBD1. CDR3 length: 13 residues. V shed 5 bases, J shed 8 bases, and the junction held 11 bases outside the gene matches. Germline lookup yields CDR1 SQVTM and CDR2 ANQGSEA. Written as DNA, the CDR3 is TGCAGCGTTCCGTCCGACAGGGATCGAGGCTACACCTTC. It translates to CSVPSDRDRGYTF. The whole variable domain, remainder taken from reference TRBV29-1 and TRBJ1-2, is SAVISQKPSRDICQRGTSLTIQCQVDSQVTMMFWYRQQPGQSLTLIATANQGSEATYESGFVIDKFPISRPNLTFSTLTVSNMSPEDSSIYLCSVPSDRDRGYTFGSGTRLTVV.

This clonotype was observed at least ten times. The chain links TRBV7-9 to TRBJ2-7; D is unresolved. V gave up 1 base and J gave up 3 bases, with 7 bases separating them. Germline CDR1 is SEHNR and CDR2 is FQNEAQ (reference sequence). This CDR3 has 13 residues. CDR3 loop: CASSLESNYEQYF. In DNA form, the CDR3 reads TGTGCCAGCAGCTTAGAGTCTAACTACGAGCAGTACTTC.

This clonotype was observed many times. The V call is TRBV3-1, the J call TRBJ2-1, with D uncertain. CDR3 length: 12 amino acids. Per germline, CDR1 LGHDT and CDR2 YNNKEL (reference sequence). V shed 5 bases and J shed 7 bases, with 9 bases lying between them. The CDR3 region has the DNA TGTGCCAGCAGCACCTATGAGAATGAGCAGTTCTTC. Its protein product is CASSTYENEQFF.

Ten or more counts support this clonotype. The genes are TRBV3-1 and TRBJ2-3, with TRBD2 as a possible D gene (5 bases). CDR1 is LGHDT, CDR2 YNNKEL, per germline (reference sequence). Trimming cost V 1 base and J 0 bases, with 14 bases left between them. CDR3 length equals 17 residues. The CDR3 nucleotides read TGTGCCAGCAGCCAAGGTGGTAGCGCAGCTAGCACAGATACGCAGTATTTT. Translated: CASSQGGSAASTDTQYF.

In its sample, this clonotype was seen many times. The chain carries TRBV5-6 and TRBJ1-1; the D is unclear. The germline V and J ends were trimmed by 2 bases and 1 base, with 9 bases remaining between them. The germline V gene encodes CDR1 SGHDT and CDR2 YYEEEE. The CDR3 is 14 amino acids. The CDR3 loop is CASSFLRENTEAFF. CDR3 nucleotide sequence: TGTGCCAGCAGCTTTTTGCGGGAGAACACTGAAGCTTTCTTT.

The CDR3: CASWDRNQETQYF. For the CDR3, the DNA is TGTGCCAGTTGGGACAGAAACCAAGAGACCCAGTACTTC. The chain has TRBV19 and TRBJ2-5, with 7 positions matching TRBD1. The CDR3 loop spans 13 amino acids. Germline CDR1 and CDR2: LNHDA and SQIVND (reference sequence). J gave up 0 bases and V 8 bases, and 3 bases lay outside the gene matches.

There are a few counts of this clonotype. CDR3 DNA sequence: TGTGCCAGCTCACCACCATTTGGGGGACTAGCGGGAGGCAACGAGCAGTACTTC. Encoded protein: CASSPPFGGLAGGNEQYF. The chain uses TRBV12-3 or TRBV12-4 and TRBJ2-7; TRBD2 matches at 15 bases. Trimming cost V 8 bases and J 5 bases; bases outside gene matches: 16. CDR3 length: 18 residues.

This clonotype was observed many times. Here the CDR3 reads CASSRDLADTQYF. CDR3 DNA: TGTGCCAGCAGTAGGGACTTGGCAGATACGCAGTATTTT. The chain couples TRBV6-1 to TRBJ2-3, with D tentatively TRBD2 (6 bases). Trimming stripped 5 bases from V and 4 bases from J, with 10 bases between. Germline V lookup: CDR1 MNHNS, CDR2 SASEGT. CDR3 length: 13 residues.

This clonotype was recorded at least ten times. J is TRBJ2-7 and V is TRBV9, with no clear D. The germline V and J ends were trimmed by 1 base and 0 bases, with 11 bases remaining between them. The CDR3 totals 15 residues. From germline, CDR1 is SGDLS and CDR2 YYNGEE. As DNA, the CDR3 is TGTGCCAGCAGCGTATTGGCGGATAGCTCCTACGAGCAGTACTTC. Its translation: CASSVLADSSYEQYF. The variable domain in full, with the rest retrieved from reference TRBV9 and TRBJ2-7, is DSGVTQTPKHLITATGQRVTLRCSPRSGDLSVYWYQQSLDQGLQFLIQYYNGEERAKGNILERFSAQQFPDLHSELNLSSLELGDSALYFCASSVLADSSYEQYFGPGTRLTVT.

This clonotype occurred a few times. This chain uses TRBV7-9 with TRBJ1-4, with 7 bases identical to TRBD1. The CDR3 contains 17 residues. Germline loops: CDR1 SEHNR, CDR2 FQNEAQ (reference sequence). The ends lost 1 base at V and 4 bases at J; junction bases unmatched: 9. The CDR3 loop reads CASSLGNQQGFNEKLFF. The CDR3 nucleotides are TGTGCCAGCAGCTTAGGGAACCAACAGGGGTTTAATGAAAAACTGTTTTTT.

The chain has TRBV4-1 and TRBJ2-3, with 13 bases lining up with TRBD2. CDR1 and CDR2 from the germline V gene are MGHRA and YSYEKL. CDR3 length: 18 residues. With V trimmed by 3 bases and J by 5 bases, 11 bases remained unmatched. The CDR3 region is CASSHPGTSGAIGDTQYF. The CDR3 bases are TGCGCCAGCAGCCACCCCGGGACTAGCGGGGCTATTGGAGATACGCAGTATTTT.

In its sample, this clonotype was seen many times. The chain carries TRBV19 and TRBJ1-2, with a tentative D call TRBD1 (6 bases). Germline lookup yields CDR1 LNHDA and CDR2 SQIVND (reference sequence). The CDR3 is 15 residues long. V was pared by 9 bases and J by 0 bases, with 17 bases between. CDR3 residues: CASKQGAPANYGYTF. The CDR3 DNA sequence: TGTGCCAGCAAACAGGGAGCTCCCGCTAACTATGGCTACACCTTC.

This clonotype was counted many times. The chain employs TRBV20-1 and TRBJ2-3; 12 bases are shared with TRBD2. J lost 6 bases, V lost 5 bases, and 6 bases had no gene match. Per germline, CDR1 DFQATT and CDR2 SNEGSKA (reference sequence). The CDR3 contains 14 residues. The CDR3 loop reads CSARLAGVTDTQYF. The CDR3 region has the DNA TGCAGTGCTCGACTAGCGGGGGTTACGGATACGCAGTATTTT.

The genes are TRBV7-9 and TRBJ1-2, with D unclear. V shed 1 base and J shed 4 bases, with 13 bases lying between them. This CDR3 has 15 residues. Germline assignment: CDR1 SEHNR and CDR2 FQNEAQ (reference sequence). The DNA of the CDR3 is TGTGCCAGCAGCTTAGTAATGCCAAGTGGCTATGGCTACACCTTC. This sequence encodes CASSLVMPSGYGYTF.

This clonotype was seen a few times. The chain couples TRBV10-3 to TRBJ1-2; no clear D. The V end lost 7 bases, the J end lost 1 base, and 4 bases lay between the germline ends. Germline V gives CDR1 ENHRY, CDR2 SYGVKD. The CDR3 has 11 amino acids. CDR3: CAIKGNYGYTF. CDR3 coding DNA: TGTGCCATCAAGGGTAACTATGGCTACACCTTC.

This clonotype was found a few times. CDR3 nucleotide sequence: TGTGCCAGCAGCTTGGCCCTGAGCGGGGCCAGCTCTGGGGCCAACGTCCTGACTTTC. Translated: CASSLALSGASSGANVLTF. The rearrangement joins TRBV5-5 to TRBJ2-6; 7 nucleotides agree with TRBD2. V lost 0 bases, J lost 0 bases, and 9 bases stayed unmatched. There are 19 residues in the CDR3. Germline V CDR1 and CDR2: SGHKS, YYEKEE (reference sequence).

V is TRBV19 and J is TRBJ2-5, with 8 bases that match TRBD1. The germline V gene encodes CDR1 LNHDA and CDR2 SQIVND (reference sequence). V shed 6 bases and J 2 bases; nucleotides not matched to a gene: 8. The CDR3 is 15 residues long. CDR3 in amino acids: CASREATGDQETQYF. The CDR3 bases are TGTGCCAGTAGAGAAGCGACAGGGGATCAAGAGACCCAGTACTTC.

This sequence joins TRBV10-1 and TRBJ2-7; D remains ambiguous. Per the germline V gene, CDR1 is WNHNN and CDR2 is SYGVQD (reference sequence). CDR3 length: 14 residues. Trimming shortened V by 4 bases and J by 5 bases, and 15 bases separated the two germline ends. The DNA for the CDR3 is TGCGCCAGCAGTGTGTTTGGTGCGGTCCACGAGCAGTACTTC. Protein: CASSVFGAVHEQYF.

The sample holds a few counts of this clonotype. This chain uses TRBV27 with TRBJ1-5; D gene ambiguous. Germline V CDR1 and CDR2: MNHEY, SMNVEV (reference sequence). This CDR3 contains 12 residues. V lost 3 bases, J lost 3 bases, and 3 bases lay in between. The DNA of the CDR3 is TGTGCCAGCAGTTTCTACAATCAGCCCCAGCATTTT. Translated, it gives CASSFYNQPQHF.

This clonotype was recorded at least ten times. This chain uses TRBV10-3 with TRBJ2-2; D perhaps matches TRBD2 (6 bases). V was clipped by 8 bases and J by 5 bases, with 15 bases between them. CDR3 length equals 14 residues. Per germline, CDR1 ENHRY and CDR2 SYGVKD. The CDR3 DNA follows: TGTGCCATCGGAACTCCGAGCGGGACCGGGGAGCTGTTTTTT. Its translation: CAIGTPSGTGELFF.

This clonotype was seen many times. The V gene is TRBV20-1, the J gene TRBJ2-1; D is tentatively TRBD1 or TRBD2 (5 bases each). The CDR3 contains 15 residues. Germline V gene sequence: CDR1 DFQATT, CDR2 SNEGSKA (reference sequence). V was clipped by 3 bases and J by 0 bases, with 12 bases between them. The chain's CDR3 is CSASLSGHSYNEQFF. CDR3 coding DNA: TGCAGTGCTAGCCTCAGCGGACACTCCTACAATGAGCAGTTCTTC.

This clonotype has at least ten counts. The CDR3 is CASSTYRGDRTEAFF. The CDR3 DNA is TGTGCCAGCAGCACCTATAGGGGGGATAGGACTGAAGCTTTCTTT. This chain uses TRBV7-2 with TRBJ1-1, with D possibly matching TRBD1 (6 bases). V lost 5 bases to trimming and J lost 5 bases, with 18 bases between them. The CDR3 consists of 15 residues. The germline V gene encodes CDR1 SGHTA and CDR2 FQGNSA.

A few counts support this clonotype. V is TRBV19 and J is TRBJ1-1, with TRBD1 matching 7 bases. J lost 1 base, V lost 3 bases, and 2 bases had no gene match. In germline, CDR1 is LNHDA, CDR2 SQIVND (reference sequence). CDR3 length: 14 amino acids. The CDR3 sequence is CASSISGGNTEAFF. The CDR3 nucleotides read TGTGCCAGTAGTATTTCAGGGGGGAACACTGAAGCTTTCTTT.

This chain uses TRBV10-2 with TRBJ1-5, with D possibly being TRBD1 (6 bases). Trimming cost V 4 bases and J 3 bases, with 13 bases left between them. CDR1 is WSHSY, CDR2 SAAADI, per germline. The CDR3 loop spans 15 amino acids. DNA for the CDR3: TGCGCCAGCAGTGTACAGGGCTGGAACAATCAGCCCCAGCATTTT. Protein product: CASSVQGWNNQPQHF.

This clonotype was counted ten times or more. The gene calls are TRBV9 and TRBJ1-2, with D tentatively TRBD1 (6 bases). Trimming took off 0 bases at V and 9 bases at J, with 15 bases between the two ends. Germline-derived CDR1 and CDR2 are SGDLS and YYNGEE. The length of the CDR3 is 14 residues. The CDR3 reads CASSVATGRRRYTF. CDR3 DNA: TGTGCCAGCAGCGTAGCAACAGGGAGGCGCCGCTACACCTTC.

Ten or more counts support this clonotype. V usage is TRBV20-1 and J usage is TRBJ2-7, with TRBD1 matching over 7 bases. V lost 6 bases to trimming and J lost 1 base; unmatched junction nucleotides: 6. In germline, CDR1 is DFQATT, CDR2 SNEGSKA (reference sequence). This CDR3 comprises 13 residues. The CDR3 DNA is TGCAGTGCAAATAAACAGGGGTCCTACGAGCAGTACTTC. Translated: CSANKQGSYEQYF.